This T cell receptor (beta chain) is from a study of T cell repertoires in cytomegalovirus infection. Study context: Recently described HLA-C-restricted plus well-studied HLA-B-restricted CMV epitopes were used. Evidence of both CMV infection and a matching HLA type came from public TCR beta signatures. Study observations and caveats: People with CMV and the relevant HLA were identified by cumulative public TCR beta family frequency. HLA-C-restricted CMV-specific TCR beta clonotypes were dominant in the ex vivo response.

Each CDR3 protein gets one entry after TCRdb re-called the reads with MiXCR. The sample lists approximately 470,000 distinct CDR3 sequences, roughly 46% occurring once. This clonotype was detected only a few times. Its cognate antigen is unknown. The CDR3 has 14 amino acids. Germline V lookup: CDR1 DFQATT, CDR2 SNEGSKA (reference sequence). V was trimmed by 2 bases and J by 5 bases, leaving 10 bases between them. The origin of this receptor is a human donor in good health (CMV status not recorded). Some clones in this sample may be carry-over from other donors' samples. The rearrangement joins TRBV20-1 to TRBJ1-6; D gene ambiguous. The sequences come from cultured PBMCs, collected from culture after CMV antigen stimulation. The CDR3 DNA is TGCAGTGCTAGATACGACCCTAATAATTCACCCCTCCACTTT. Translated, it gives CSARYDPNNSPLHF.